This passage covers 20 T cell receptor beta chains from one sample sequenced in a study of T cells in Graves' hyperthyroidism and ophthalmopathy (dated by TCRdb to between 2019 and 2020). Libraries were constructed by multiplex PCR. The sample was run on an Illumina HiSeq 2000. The TCR beta CDR3 regions were amplified from the RNA transcripts. For the first round of RT-PCR on the TCR CDR3, the HTBI primer set was used together with the Qiagen OneStep RT-PCR kit. TCRdb applied fastp at Q25 and MiXCR to the public reads, then kept only in-frame beta chains. Each CDR3 protein appears once, grouped with its most common genes and DNA. Across this sample there are a few hundred thousand distinct CDR3 sequences, with about 15% seen only once. 6.5% to 8% of the sample belongs to the ten largest clones. Sequencing was performed on blood. Receptors were obtained from a woman in her 30s with Graves' hyperthyroidism.

The sample holds many counts of this clonotype. The rearrangement joins TRBV27 to TRBJ2-7, with D possibly TRBD2 on 6 matching bases. The V gene lost 8 bases and the J gene lost 3 bases, with 20 bases spanning the gap. The CDR3 is made up of 15 amino acids. Germline V gene lookup returns CDR1 MNHEY and CDR2 SMNVEV (reference sequence). CDR3 in DNA: TGTGCCAGCGGCTACCCCCGGAGGGCCGTCTACGAGCAGTACTTC. It specifies CASGYPRRAVYEQYF.

This clonotype was recorded many times. The V and J genes are TRBV12-3 or TRBV12-4 and TRBJ1-2; maybe TRBD1 (5 bases). V was clipped by 2 bases and J by 2 bases, with 12 bases between them. The CDR3 has 15 residues. The CDR3 region is CASSLLRQSNYGYTF. The CDR3 DNA reads TGTGCCAGCAGTTTATTAAGACAGAGCAACTATGGCTACACCTTC.

Regarding this clonotype: At one end the junction does not follow the germline gene, possibly because of a read error. This chain links TRBV6-1 with TRBJ2-7, with D tentatively TRBD2 (6 bases). Germline V CDR1 and CDR2: MNHNS, SASEGT. The CDR3 loop spans 16 amino acids. The CDR3 loop reads CASGERSSGLTYEQYF. CDR3 coding DNA: TGTGCCAGCGGTGAAAGATCGAGCGGGTTAACCTACGAGCAGTACTTC.

This clonotype has ten or more counts. The V gene is TRBV7-9, the J gene TRBJ2-1, with TRBD2 identical over 11 bases. The CDR3 runs 17 residues. J was trimmed by 4 bases and V by 1 base; bases with no gene match: 6. Germline V gene data show CDR1 as SEHNR and CDR2 as FQNEAQ (reference sequence). The CDR3 coding sequence is TGTGCCAGCAGCTTAGGGGCACTAGCGGGAGTTTACAATGAGCAGTTCTTC. It codes for CASSLGALAGVYNEQFF.

There are many counts of this clonotype. V usage is TRBV27 and J usage is TRBJ2-1; no reliable D call. The CDR3 runs 15 residues. Trimming pared 5 bases from V and 0 bases from J, leaving 11 bases between. Germline CDR1 is MNHEY and CDR2 is SMNVEV (reference sequence). The CDR3 protein is CASSLQRSSYNEQFF. The CDR3 DNA sequence: TGTGCCAGCAGTCTTCAGCGCAGCTCCTACAATGAGCAGTTCTTC.

The V gene is TRBV11-2, the J gene TRBJ2-1; 9 bases align to TRBD1. The V gene end was trimmed by 1 base and the J gene end by 8 bases; junction bases not matched to a gene: 6. This CDR3 spans 15 amino acids. The germline gives CDR1 SGHAT, CDR2 FQNNGV. The CDR3 reads CASSLVGTGLDEQFF. The DNA of the CDR3 is TGTGCCAGCAGCTTAGTCGGGACAGGGTTGGATGAGCAGTTCTTC.

The chain couples TRBV4-1 to TRBJ2-7; D may be TRBD2 (5 bases). This CDR3 is built from 13 residues. Germline loops: CDR1 MGHRA, CDR2 YSYEKL. V shed 1 base and J shed 3 bases, with 7 bases lying between them. The CDR3 here is CASSQAAGYEQYF. The CDR3 DNA is TGCGCCAGCAGCCAAGCGGCGGGCTACGAGCAGTACTTC.

This clonotype was seen only a few times. A read error may be the cause here, since a much bigger clone is one base away. The rearrangement links TRBV11-2 to TRBJ1-1, with unresolved D. There are 14 residues in the CDR3. Germline values: CDR1 SGHAT, CDR2 FQNNGV. V lost 8 bases, J lost 1 base, and 14 bases lay in between. The CDR3 region is CASGRVAGNTEAFF. As DNA, the CDR3 is TGTGCCAGCGGCCGGGTTGCGGGGAACACTGAAGCTTTCTTT.

The chain uses TRBV19 and TRBJ2-3; 9 bases match TRBD2. CDR1 is LNHDA, CDR2 SQIVND, per germline (reference sequence). The CDR3 runs to 14 residues. V gave up 10 bases and J gave up 1 base; unmatched junction bases: 6. CDR3 DNA sequence: TGTGCCACCAAAGCTAGCGGGGGCACAGATACGCAGTATTTT. This gives the protein CATKASGGTDTQYF.

This clonotype was observed a few times. This may come from a read error, since a much larger clone is one base off. Without the conserved terminal phenylalanine or tryptophan, this CDR3 likely stems from a read error. This CDR3 reads CASSPDPGTGMVGIQYL. CDR3 coding DNA: TGTGCCAGCAGCCCCGACCCCGGGACAGGGATGGTTGGCATTCAGTACCTC. This chain uses TRBV28 with TRBJ2-4; 9 bases are a match to TRBD1. This CDR3 comprises 17 residues. The junction had 18 bases not matched to a gene; V was cut back by 6 bases and J by 9 bases. The V gene's germline CDR1 is MDHEN and CDR2 SYDVKM.

The gene calls are TRBV19 and TRBJ1-5; tentative D call: TRBD1 (6 bases). V was pared by 6 bases and J by 0 bases, with 15 bases between. Germline V CDR1 and CDR2: LNHDA, SQIVND (reference sequence). The CDR3 extends over 16 amino acids. The CDR3, as DNA: TGTGCCAGTAGAGTACAGGGTGGGAGTAGCAATCAGCCCCAGCATTTT. Encoded protein: CASRVQGGSSNQPQHF.

V usage is TRBV19 and J usage is TRBJ2-1, with 11 bases matching TRBD2. Germline trimming cut 3 bases from V and 7 bases from J; bases unmatched to any gene: 14. CDR3 length: 18 residues. Germline CDR1 and CDR2: LNHDA and SQIVND (reference sequence). CDR3 nucleotides: TGTGCCAGTAGTATGTACTCCCTACTAGCGGGAGTTGGGAATGAGCAGTTCTTC. Protein product: CASSMYSLLAGVGNEQFF.

V is TRBV28 and J is TRBJ2-5; TRBD1 agrees at 8 bases. Germline lookup yields CDR1 MDHEN and CDR2 SYDVKM. The V segment lost 2 bases and the J segment 5 bases; nucleotides outside the gene matches: 10. The CDR3 totals 16 residues. CDR3 in amino acids: CASSLATGGGGETQYF. The CDR3 bases are TGTGCCAGCAGTTTAGCCACAGGGGGAGGCGGGGAGACCCAGTACTTC.

The rearrangement links TRBV3-1 to TRBJ2-5, with a weak D call TRBD1 (5 bases). This CDR3 is 18 amino acids long. From germline, CDR1 is LGHDT and CDR2 YNNKEL (reference sequence). Trimming took 0 bases from V and 2 from J, leaving 19 bases between them. For the CDR3, the DNA is TGTGCCAGCAGCCAAGAAGTGCGGATGGCAGGGCATCAAGAGACCCAGTACTTC. As protein: CASSQEVRMAGHQETQYF.

This clonotype was detected many times. The J gene is TRBJ1-5, the V gene TRBV3-1, with D perhaps TRBD1 (5 bases). Germline values: CDR1 LGHDT, CDR2 YNNKEL (reference sequence). The germline V and J ends were trimmed by 3 bases and 2 bases, with 8 bases remaining between them. This CDR3 is 14 amino acids long. CDR3 sequence (DNA): TGTGCCAGCAGCCACTCAGGGCGCAATCAGCCCCAGCATTTT. Its translation: CASSHSGRNQPQHF.

This clonotype was seen only a few times. The V and J genes are TRBV11-3 and TRBJ1-2, with D tentatively TRBD1 (5 bases). CDR3 length: 12 amino acids. In germline, CDR1 is SGHNT, CDR2 YENEEA. V dropped 9 bases and J dropped 8 bases, with 16 bases sitting between them. CDR3 sequence: CASEAQGGGYTF. The CDR3 DNA sequence: TGTGCCAGTGAAGCGCAGGGTGGAGGCTACACCTTC.

V usage is TRBV7-3 and J usage is TRBJ2-7; possibly TRBD1 for D (6 bases). Germline V gives CDR1 SGHTA, CDR2 FQGTGA. The CDR3 is made up of 13 amino acids. Trimming removed 2 bases at V and 7 bases at J, with 12 bases between. The CDR3 loop reads CASSLGDTTEQYF. The CDR3 nucleotides are TGTGCCAGCAGCTTAGGGGACACCACGGAGCAGTACTTC.

This clonotype was found many times. This chain uses TRBV7-2 with TRBJ2-7; D gene ambiguous. CDR1 is SGHTA and CDR2 is FQGNSA in the germline V gene. The V gene lost 5 bases and the J gene lost 0 bases, with 20 bases spanning the gap. The CDR3 is 17 residues long. Here the CDR3 DNA reads TGTGCCAGCAGCCCCGTAGGCGTTCGCGCGTTCTCCTACGAGCAGTACTTC. It yields the protein CASSPVGVRAFSYEQYF.

This clonotype appeared many times. The V and J genes are TRBV2 and TRBJ2-3; D unclear. The V and J ends lost 6 bases and 6 bases respectively, with 16 bases between them. This CDR3 has 14 residues. Germline CDR1 SNHLY, CDR2 FYNNEI. The CDR3, as DNA: TGTGCCAGCAGCCAGGACCGGAATCTGGATACGCAGTATTTT. It specifies CASSQDRNLDTQYF.

This clonotype was seen at least ten times. V gene TRBV10-3 combines with J gene TRBJ1-1; a weak D match, TRBD1 (5 bases). The CDR3 loop spans 15 amino acids. Between the trimmed V and J ends, which lost 8 bases and 0 bases, there was a span of 16 bases. CDR1 ENHRY and CDR2 SYGVKD come from the germline V gene. The CDR3, as DNA: TGTGCCATCTCGGGGTATGGGGCGATGAACACTGAAGCTTTCTTT. Translating it yields CAISGYGAMNTEAFF.